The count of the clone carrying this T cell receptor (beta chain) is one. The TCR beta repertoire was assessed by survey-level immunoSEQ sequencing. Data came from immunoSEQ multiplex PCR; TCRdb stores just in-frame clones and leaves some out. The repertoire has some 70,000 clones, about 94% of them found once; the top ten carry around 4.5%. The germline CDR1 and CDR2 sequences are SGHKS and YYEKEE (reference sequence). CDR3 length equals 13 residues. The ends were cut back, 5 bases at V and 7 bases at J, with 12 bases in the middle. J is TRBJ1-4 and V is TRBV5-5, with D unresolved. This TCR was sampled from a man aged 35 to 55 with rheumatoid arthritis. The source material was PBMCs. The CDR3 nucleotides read TGTGCCAGCAGTCCACCCGGGGTTGAAAAACTGTTTTTT. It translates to CASSPPGVEKLFF.